Below, 29 T cell receptor beta chains from the same sample are listed, as sequenced in a study of T cells after posttransplantation cyclophosphamide. TCRdb's table, derived via immunoSEQ multiplex PCR, lists solely in-frame clones and lacks some. The sample includes about 10,000 clones, 95% of them seen just once. Source material: naive CD8+ T cells sorted from PBMCs. These TCRs come from a man in his thirties or forties in good health and a related stem cell transplant donor.

The rearrangement uses TRBV10-1 and TRBJ2-1, with 7 bases matching TRBD2. V lost 2 bases and J lost 8; bases outside the gene matches: 3. The CDR3 covers 13 residues. CDR1 and CDR2 (germline): WNHNN, SYGVQD (reference sequence). Here the CDR3 DNA reads TGCGCCAGCAGTGAGGGACTAGGCGATGAGCAGTTCTTC. It specifies CASSEGLGDEQFF.

V and J are TRBV7-3 and TRBJ2-2; the D gene is possibly TRBD2 (5 bases). CDR1 is SGHTA, CDR2 FQGTGA, per germline. The CDR3 is 13 residues long. V was shortened by 5 bases and J by 6 bases, with 10 bases between the two germline ends. CDR3: CASSPGVPGELFF. The CDR3 DNA follows: TGTGCCAGCAGCCCCGGGGTTCCCGGGGAGCTGTTTTTT. Full variable domain (outside the CDR3, taken from reference TRBV7-3 and TRBJ2-2): GAGVSQTPSNKVTEKGKYVELRCDPISGHTALYWYRQSLGQGPEFLIYFQGTGAADDSGLPNDRFFAVRPEGSVSTLKIQRTERGDSAVYLCASSPGVPGELFFGEGSRLTVL.

This clone was seen a handful of times. The chain carries TRBV29-1 and TRBJ2-2; TRBD2 matches at 7 bases. The CDR3 extends over 12 amino acids. V dropped 6 bases and J dropped 6; count of bases not matched to a gene: 4. CDR1 is SQVTM, CDR2 ANQGSEA, per germline. The CDR3 region is CSVLGGAGELFF. The CDR3 coding sequence is TGCAGCGTCCTGGGGGGGGCCGGGGAGCTGTTTTTT.

CDR3 in amino acids: CASSWTGGDQPQHF. Written as DNA, the CDR3 is TGTGCCAGCAGTTGGACAGGGGGCGATCAGCCCCAGCATTTT. The chain employs TRBV27 and TRBJ1-5; the match to TRBD1 covers 11 bases. Germline assignment: CDR1 MNHEY and CDR2 SMNVEV (reference sequence). Germline trimming cut 4 bases from V and 5 bases from J; bases unmatched to any gene: 1. The CDR3 spans 14 residues.

The V gene is TRBV19, the J gene TRBJ1-6; 9 bases fit TRBD1. The trim removed 10 bases at V and 6 bases at J, leaving 7 bases unmatched. This CDR3 region has 14 residues. Germline V gene lookup returns CDR1 LNHDA and CDR2 SQIVND (reference sequence). CDR3 in amino acids: CATTGQGPNSPLHF. CDR3 nucleotides: TGTGCCACTACGGGACAGGGACCTAATTCACCCCTCCACTTT.

This clone is a singleton in its sample. The genes are TRBV5-1 and TRBJ2-1; 13 positions agree with TRBD2. V dropped 4 bases and J dropped 2; count of bases not matched to a gene: 3. This CDR3 is 16 amino acids long. From germline, CDR1 is SGHRS and CDR2 YFSETQ. DNA for the CDR3: TGCGCCAGCAGCCCGGGACTAGCGGGGCCCTACAATGAGCAGTTCTTC. Encoded protein: CASSPGLAGPYNEQFF.

The V and J genes are TRBV28 and TRBJ1-6; D is unresolved. Germline V gene lookup returns CDR1 MDHEN and CDR2 SYDVKM. CDR3 size: 13 residues. Trimming left V 2 bases short and J 13 bases short, with 12 bases between. In nucleotides, the CDR3 is TGTGCCAGCAGTTTAGTTCCCACCGGGCCCCTCCACTTT. Protein: CASSLVPTGPLHF.

This chain connects TRBV5-4 to TRBJ2-2; TRBD1 matches 11 bases. This CDR3 has 17 amino acids. J gave up 7 bases and V 3 bases, and 11 bases lay outside the gene matches. Germline values: CDR1 SGHNT, CDR2 YYREEE (reference sequence). CDR3 loop: CASSSLGQGAGNGELFF. The CDR3 bases are TGTGCCAGCAGCTCGCTTGGACAGGGGGCTGGGAACGGGGAGCTGTTTTTT.

The chain joins TRBV29-1 to TRBJ1-3, with D perhaps matching TRBD1 (5 bases). Germline CDR1 SQVTM, CDR2 ANQGSEA. This CDR3 region has 13 residues. Trimming shortened V by 7 bases and J by 0 bases, and 10 bases separated the two germline ends. CDR3 bases: TGCAGCGGCGACAGCCTCTCTGGAAACACCATATATTTT. Protein product: CSGDSLSGNTIYF.

This chain links TRBV6-1 with TRBJ2-7; no definite D call. The germline V and J ends were trimmed by 5 bases and 3 bases, with 14 bases remaining between them. The germline V gene encodes CDR1 MNHNS and CDR2 SASEGT. The CDR3 is 14 amino acids. The CDR3 coding sequence is TGTGCCAGCAGTTCCCATGGCGCGGACTACGAGCAGTACTTC. This gives the protein CASSSHGADYEQYF.

The V gene is TRBV29-1, the J gene TRBJ2-2, with 13 bases matching TRBD2. The CDR3 is 15 amino acids. Per the germline V gene, CDR1 is SQVTM and CDR2 is ANQGSEA. The trim removed 7 bases at V and 7 bases at J, leaving 9 bases unmatched. In DNA, the CDR3 is TGCAGCGCCTTTGGGACTAGCGGGGAGGACGGGGAGCTGTTTTTT. Protein sequence: CSAFGTSGEDGELFF.

The chain links TRBV4-1 to TRBJ2-1; perhaps TRBD1 as D (6 bases). V dropped 2 bases and J dropped 3 bases, with 14 bases sitting between them. The germline CDR1 and CDR2 sequences are MGHRA and YSYEKL. This CDR3 comprises 16 residues. CDR3 region: CASSQQGQGYYNEQFF. CDR3 nucleotides: TGCGCCAGCAGCCAACAGGGGCAGGGGTACTACAATGAGCAGTTCTTC.

The chain carries TRBV27 and TRBJ2-3; 11 nucleotides agree with TRBD2. With V trimmed by 1 base and J by 5 bases, 8 bases remained unmatched. There are 17 residues in the CDR3. Germline-derived CDR1 and CDR2 are MNHEY and SMNVEV (reference sequence). CDR3 bases: TGTGCCAGCAGTTTATTAGTAGCGGGGGGGCCAAAAGATACGCAGTATTTT. Protein product: CASSLLVAGGPKDTQYF.

This chain uses TRBV5-1 with TRBJ1-1, with a tentative D call TRBD1 (6 bases). The CDR3 length is 14 residues. CDR1 and CDR2 (germline): SGHRS, YFSETQ. V was trimmed by 6 bases and J by 2 bases, leaving 14 bases between them. This CDR3 is CASNPGTHNTEAFF. For the CDR3, the DNA is TGCGCCAGCAACCCCGGGACACACAACACTGAAGCTTTCTTT.

This chain links TRBV9 with TRBJ2-5; the match to TRBD2 covers 7 bases. The CDR3 length is 15 residues. V was pared by 3 bases and J by 2 bases, with 7 bases of the junction left unmatched. Germline V gives CDR1 SGDLS, CDR2 YYNGEE. The CDR3 here is CASSAIERGQETQYF. The DNA of the CDR3 is TGTGCCAGCAGCGCCATAGAGCGGGGACAAGAGACCCAGTACTTC.

The chain carries TRBV29-1 and TRBJ2-2, with 15 nucleotides matching TRBD2. Germline V gene lookup returns CDR1 SQVTM and CDR2 ANQGSEA. The trim removed 5 bases at V and 3 bases at J, leaving 4 bases unmatched. The CDR3 consists of 16 residues. CDR3 protein: CSVQGLAGGYTGELFF. CDR3 nucleotides: TGCAGCGTTCAGGGACTAGCGGGGGGTTACACCGGGGAGCTGTTTTTT.

V usage is TRBV2 and J usage is TRBJ2-1; 9 nucleotides agree with TRBD1. The germline V gene has CDR1 SNHLY and CDR2 FYNNEI. The CDR3 is 13 residues long. V lost 8 bases, J lost 5 bases, and 4 bases stayed unmatched. CDR3 sequence reads: CASGRDRDNEQFF. CDR3 DNA: TGTGCCAGCGGAAGGGACAGGGACAATGAGCAGTTCTTC.

The chain recombines TRBV12-5 with TRBJ2-1; 10 bases match TRBD1. V lost 6 bases, J lost 8 bases, and 10 bases stayed unmatched. The CDR3 loop spans 15 amino acids. CDR1 LGHNT and CDR2 FRNRAP come from the germline V gene. CDR3 region: CASGTLGTGDYEQFF. CDR3 bases: TGTGCTAGTGGCACCCTCGGGACAGGGGACTATGAGCAGTTCTTC.

The chain couples TRBV4-1 to TRBJ2-3; tentatively, D is TRBD2 (5 bases). Germline CDR1 MGHRA, CDR2 YSYEKL. Between the trimmed V and J ends, which lost 4 bases and 2 bases, there was a span of 7 bases. The CDR3 totals 13 residues. The CDR3, as DNA: TGCGCCAGCAGCCCGGAGGACACAGATACGCAGTATTTT. Its protein is CASSPEDTDTQYF.

The chain joins TRBV7-6 to TRBJ2-2, with D perhaps TRBD1 (5 bases). Germline CDR1 reads SGHVS; CDR2 reads FNYEAQ. The CDR3 is made up of 16 amino acids. V dropped 1 base and J dropped 0 bases, with 9 bases sitting between them. The CDR3 nucleotides are TGTGCCAGCAGCTTAGGACAGTTTGCGAACACCGGGGAGCTGTTTTTT. It specifies CASSLGQFANTGELFF.

The chain carries TRBV14 and TRBJ2-7; 8 nucleotides agree with TRBD1. The V segment lost 1 base and the J segment 4 bases; nucleotides outside the gene matches: 3. Germline V gene sequence: CDR1 SGHDN, CDR2 FVKESK. This CDR3 has 14 residues. The CDR3 coding sequence is TGTGCCAGCAGCCAAGGACAGGGGAAGTACGAGCAGTACTTC. This gives the protein CASSQGQGKYEQYF.

The chain links TRBV7-6 to TRBJ2-3; 10 nucleotides align to TRBD2. The CDR3 is 17 residues long. The ends lost 1 base at V and 5 bases at J; junction bases unmatched: 9. Germline lookup yields CDR1 SGHVS and CDR2 FNYEAQ. The CDR3 sequence is CASSLESGGDAGDTQYF. The CDR3 DNA sequence: TGTGCCAGCAGCTTAGAAAGCGGGGGGGATGCAGGAGATACGCAGTATTTT.

This clone was detected only once. At one of its ends the junction is not consistent with the germline gene, which may arise from a read error. The V gene is TRBV7-7, the J gene TRBJ2-7, with 7 bases identical to TRBD1. This CDR3 contains 15 residues. Germline CDR1 is SSHAT and CDR2 is FNYEAQ (reference sequence). The CDR3 DNA follows: TGTGCTAGCAGCCCCGGGGACAGTTATCTGAACGAGCAGTACTTC. Translation: CASSPGDSYLNEQYF.

In this sample, this clone turned up once. The V call is TRBV27, the J call TRBJ2-7; possible D gene TRBD1, 5 bases. The CDR3 covers 12 residues. The germline V and J ends were trimmed by 4 bases and 5 bases, with 9 bases remaining between them. Germline V gene sequence: CDR1 MNHEY, CDR2 SMNVEV (reference sequence). CDR3 DNA: TGTGCCAGCAGTTCGCACAGGAACGAGCAGTACTTC. Protein: CASSSHRNEQYF.

In its sample, this clone was seen once. The chain joins TRBV5-1 to TRBJ1-2; the D gene is possibly TRBD1 (6 bases). The CDR3 extends over 11 amino acids. V lost 6 bases, J lost 7 bases, and 10 bases lay in between. CDR1 is SGHRS and CDR2 is YFSETQ in the germline V gene. The CDR3 DNA is TGCGCCAGCACCGGGGGGGCTGGCTACACCTTC. It is translated as CASTGGAGYTF.

This clone has only one observation. The V gene is TRBV18, the J gene TRBJ2-7; D gene ambiguous. This CDR3 is 13 amino acids long. Trimming took 0 bases from V and 0 from J, leaving 3 bases between them. Germline V lookup: CDR1 KGHSH, CDR2 LQKENI. CDR3: CASSPPNSYEQYF. As DNA, the CDR3 is TGTGCCAGCTCACCACCTAACTCCTACGAGCAGTACTTC.

This chain links TRBV7-9 with TRBJ2-5, with D unclear. Per the germline V gene, CDR1 is SEHNR and CDR2 is FQNEAQ (reference sequence). The CDR3 covers 15 residues. With 2 bases removed from V and 2 bases from J, the gap between germline ends came to 12 bases. The DNA of the CDR3 is TGTGCCAGCAGCTTATCATTGGCAGTGCAAGAGACCCAGTACTTC. It specifies CASSLSLAVQETQYF.

The genes are TRBV11-3 and TRBJ2-3, with a weak D call TRBD1 (5 bases). This CDR3 contains 15 residues. V was clipped by 5 bases and J by 5 bases, with 17 bases between them. CDR1 and CDR2 (germline): SGHNT, YENEEA. CDR3 nucleotides: TGTGCCAGCAGCCCTTTCAGGGCGTCGATAGATACGCAGTATTTT. Residues: CASSPFRASIDTQYF.

The gene calls are TRBV4-1 and TRBJ2-1; the match to TRBD1 covers 9 bases. Germline trimming cut 2 bases from V and 8 bases from J; bases unmatched to any gene: 10. The germline V gene has CDR1 MGHRA and CDR2 YSYEKL. The CDR3 has 16 residues. The CDR3 protein is CASSQFSDGTGYEQFF. The CDR3 DNA reads as TGCGCCAGCAGCCAATTCTCCGACGGGACAGGGTATGAGCAGTTCTTC.